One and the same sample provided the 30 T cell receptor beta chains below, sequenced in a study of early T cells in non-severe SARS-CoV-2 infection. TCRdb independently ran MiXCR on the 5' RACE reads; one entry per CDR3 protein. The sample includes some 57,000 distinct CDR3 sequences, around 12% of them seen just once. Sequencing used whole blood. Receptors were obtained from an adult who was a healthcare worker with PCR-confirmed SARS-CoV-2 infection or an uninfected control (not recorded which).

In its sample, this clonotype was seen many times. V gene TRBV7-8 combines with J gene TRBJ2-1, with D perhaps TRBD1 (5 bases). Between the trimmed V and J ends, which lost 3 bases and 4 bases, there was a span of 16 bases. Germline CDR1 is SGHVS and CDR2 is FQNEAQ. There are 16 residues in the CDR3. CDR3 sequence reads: CASSFPQGTAYNEQFF. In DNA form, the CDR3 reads TGTGCCAGCAGCTTCCCGCAGGGTACGGCGTACAATGAGCAGTTCTTC.

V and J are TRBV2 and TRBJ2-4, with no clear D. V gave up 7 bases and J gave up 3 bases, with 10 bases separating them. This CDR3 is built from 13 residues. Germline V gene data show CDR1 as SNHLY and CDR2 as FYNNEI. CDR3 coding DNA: TGTGCCAGCACCGGTGGAAACAAAAACATTCAGTACTTC. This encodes CASTGGNKNIQYF.

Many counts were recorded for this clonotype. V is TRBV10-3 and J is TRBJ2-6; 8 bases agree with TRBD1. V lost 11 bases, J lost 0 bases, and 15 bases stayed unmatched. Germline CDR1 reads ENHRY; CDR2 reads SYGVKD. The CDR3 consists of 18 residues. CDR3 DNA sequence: TGTGCCGTCGGACAGGGCCATCTATTTTCCTCTGGGGCCAACGTCCTGACTTTC. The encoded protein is CAVGQGHLFSSGANVLTF.

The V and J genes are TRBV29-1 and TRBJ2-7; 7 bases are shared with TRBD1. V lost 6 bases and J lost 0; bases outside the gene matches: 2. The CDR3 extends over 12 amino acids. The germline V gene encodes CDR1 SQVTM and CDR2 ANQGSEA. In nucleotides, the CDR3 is TGCAGCGTCCGGGACAGCTCCTACGAGCAGTACTTC. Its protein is CSVRDSSYEQYF.

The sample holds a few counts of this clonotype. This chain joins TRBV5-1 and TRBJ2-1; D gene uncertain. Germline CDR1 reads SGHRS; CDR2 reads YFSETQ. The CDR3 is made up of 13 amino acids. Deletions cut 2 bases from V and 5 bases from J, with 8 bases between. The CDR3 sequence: CASSFDIDNEQFF. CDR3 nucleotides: TGCGCCAGCAGCTTCGATATAGACAATGAGCAGTTCTTC.

DNA of the CDR3: TGTGCCAGCAGCCGGGCGGGAGGTCGCAATGAGCAGTTCTTC. Translation: CASSRAGGRNEQFF. V is TRBV7-3 and J is TRBJ2-1; 8 bases are shared with TRBD2. V dropped 5 bases and J dropped 6; count of bases not matched to a gene: 6. This CDR3 comprises 14 residues. The V gene's germline CDR1 is SGHTA and CDR2 FQGTGA.

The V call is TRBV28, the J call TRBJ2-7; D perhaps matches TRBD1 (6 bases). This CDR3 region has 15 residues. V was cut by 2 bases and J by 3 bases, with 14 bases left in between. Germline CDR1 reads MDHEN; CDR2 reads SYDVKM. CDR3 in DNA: TGTGCCAGCAGTTTAACACAGGGAGTTATCTACGAGCAGTACTTC. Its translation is CASSLTQGVIYEQYF.

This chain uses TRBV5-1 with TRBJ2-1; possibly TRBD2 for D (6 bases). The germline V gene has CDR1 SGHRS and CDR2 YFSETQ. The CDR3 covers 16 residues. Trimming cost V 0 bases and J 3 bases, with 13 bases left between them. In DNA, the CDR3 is TGCGCCAGCAGCTTGGTTGCGGGACTGAACTACAATGAGCAGTTCTTC. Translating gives CASSLVAGLNYNEQFF.

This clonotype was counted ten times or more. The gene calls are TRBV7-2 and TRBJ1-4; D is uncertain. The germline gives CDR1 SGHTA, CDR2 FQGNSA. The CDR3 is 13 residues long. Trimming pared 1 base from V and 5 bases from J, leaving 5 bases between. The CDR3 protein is CASSLVQNEKLFF. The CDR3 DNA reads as TGTGCCAGCAGCTTAGTTCAGAATGAAAAACTGTTTTTT.

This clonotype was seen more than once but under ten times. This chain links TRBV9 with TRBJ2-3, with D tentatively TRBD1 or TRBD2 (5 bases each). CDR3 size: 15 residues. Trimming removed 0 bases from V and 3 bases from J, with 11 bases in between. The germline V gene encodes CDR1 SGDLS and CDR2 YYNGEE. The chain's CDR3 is CASSVGQGGTDTQYF. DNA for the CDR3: TGTGCCAGCAGCGTAGGGCAGGGCGGGACAGATACGCAGTATTTT. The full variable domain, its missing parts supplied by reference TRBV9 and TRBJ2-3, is DSGVTQTPKHLITATGQRVTLRCSPRSGDLSVYWYQQSLDQGLQFLIQYYNGEERAKGNILERFSAQQFPDLHSELNLSSLELGDSALYFCASSVGQGGTDTQYFGPGTRLTVL.

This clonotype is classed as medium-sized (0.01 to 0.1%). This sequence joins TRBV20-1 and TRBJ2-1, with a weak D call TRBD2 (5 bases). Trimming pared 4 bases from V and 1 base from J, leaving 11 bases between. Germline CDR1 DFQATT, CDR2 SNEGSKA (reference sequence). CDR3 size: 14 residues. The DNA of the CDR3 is TGCAGTGCTATCCGAACTAGTTCCTACAATGAGCAGTTCTTC. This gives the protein CSAIRTSSYNEQFF.

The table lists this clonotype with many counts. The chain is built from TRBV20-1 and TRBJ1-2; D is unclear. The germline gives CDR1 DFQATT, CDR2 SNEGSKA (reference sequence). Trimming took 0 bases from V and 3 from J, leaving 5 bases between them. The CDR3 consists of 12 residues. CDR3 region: CSAREDHYGYTF. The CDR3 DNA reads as TGCAGTGCTAGAGAAGACCACTATGGCTACACCTTC.

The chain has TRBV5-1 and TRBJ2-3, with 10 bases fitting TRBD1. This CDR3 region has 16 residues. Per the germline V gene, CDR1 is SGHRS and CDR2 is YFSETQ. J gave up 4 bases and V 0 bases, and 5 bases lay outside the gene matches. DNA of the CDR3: TGCGCCAGCAGCTTGGGCGGGACAGGGGAAGCAGATACGCAGTATTTT. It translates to CASSLGGTGEADTQYF.

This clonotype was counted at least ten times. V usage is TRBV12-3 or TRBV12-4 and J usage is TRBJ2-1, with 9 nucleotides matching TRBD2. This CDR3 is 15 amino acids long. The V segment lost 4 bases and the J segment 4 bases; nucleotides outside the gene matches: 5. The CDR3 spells CASSSERGVYNEQFF. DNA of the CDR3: TGTGCCAGCAGTTCGGAGCGGGGGGTATACAATGAGCAGTTCTTC.

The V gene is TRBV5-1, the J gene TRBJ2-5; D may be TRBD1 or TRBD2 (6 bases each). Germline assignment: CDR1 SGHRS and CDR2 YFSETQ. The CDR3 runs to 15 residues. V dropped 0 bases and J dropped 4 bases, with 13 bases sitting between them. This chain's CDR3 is CASSLDRGLGETQYF. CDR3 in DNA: TGCGCCAGCAGCTTGGATCGGGGGCTTGGAGAGACCCAGTACTTC.

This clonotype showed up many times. As DNA, the CDR3 is TGTGCCAGCAGCCAGATGTGGTCTAGCTCAAATACGCAGTATTTT. This encodes CASSQMWSSSNTQYF. This chain uses TRBV3-1 with TRBJ2-3; possible D gene TRBD2, 5 bases. CDR3 length: 15 amino acids. Germline CDR1 LGHDT, CDR2 YNNKEL (reference sequence). V lost 3 bases and J lost 7, with 17 bases in between.

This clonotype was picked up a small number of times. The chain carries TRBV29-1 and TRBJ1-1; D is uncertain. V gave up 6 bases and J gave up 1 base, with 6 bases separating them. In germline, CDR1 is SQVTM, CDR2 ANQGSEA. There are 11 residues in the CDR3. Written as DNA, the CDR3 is TGCAGCGTAAGGGCGAACACTGAAGCTTTCTTT. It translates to CSVRANTEAFF.

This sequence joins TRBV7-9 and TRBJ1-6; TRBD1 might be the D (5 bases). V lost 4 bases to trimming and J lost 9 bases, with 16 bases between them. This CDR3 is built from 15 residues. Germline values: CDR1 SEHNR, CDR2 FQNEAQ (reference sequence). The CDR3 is CASSSPGAYASPLHF. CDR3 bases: TGTGCCAGCAGCTCTCCCGGGGCATACGCTTCACCCCTCCACTTT. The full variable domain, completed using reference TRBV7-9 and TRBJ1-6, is DTGVSQNPRHKITKRGQNVTFRCDPISEHNRLYWYRQTLGQGPEFLTYFQNEAQLEKSRLLSDRFSAERPKGSFSTLEIQRTEQGDSAMYLCASSSPGAYASPLHFGNGTRLTVT.

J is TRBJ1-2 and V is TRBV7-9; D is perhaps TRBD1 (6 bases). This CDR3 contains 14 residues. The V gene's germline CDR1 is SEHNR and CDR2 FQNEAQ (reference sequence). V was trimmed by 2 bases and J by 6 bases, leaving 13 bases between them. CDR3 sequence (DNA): TGTGCCAGCAGCTTAATTACAGGGAGGGATGGCTACACCTTC. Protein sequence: CASSLITGRDGYTF.

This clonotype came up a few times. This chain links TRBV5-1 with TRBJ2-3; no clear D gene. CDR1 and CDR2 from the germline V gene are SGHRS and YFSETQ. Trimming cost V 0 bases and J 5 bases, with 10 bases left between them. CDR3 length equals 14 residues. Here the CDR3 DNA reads TGCGCCAGCAGCTTGGCTCTGGACGGAGATACGCAGTATTTT. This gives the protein CASSLALDGDTQYF.

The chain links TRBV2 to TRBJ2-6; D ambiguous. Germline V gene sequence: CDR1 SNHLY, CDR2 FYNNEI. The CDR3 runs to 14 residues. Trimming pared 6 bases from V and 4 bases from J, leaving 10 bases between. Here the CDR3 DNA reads TGTGCCAGCAGGTTTACTTGGGGGGCCAACGTCCTGACTTTC. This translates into CASRFTWGANVLTF.

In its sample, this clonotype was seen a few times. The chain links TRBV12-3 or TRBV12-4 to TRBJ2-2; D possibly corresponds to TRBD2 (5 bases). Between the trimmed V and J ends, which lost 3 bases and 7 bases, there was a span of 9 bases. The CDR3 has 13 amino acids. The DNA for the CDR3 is TGTGCCAGCAGTTTGCAGGAGGTCGGGGAGCTGTTTTTT. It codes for CASSLQEVGELFF.

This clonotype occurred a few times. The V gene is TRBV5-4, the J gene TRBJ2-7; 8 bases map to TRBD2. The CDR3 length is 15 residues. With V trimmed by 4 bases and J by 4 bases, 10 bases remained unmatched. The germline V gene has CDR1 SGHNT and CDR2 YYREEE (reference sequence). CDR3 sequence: CASSPGGMGFYEQYF. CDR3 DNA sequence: TGTGCCAGCAGCCCGGGGGGGATGGGGTTTTACGAGCAGTACTTC.

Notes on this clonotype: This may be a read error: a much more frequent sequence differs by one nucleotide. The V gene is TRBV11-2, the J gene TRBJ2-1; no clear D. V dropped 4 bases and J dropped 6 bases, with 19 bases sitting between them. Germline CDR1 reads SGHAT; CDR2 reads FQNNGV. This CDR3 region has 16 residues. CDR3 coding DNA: TGTGCCAGCAGCTACTCCGAACTGAGTACGGGCAATGAGCAGTTCTTC. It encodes CASSYSELSTGNEQFF.

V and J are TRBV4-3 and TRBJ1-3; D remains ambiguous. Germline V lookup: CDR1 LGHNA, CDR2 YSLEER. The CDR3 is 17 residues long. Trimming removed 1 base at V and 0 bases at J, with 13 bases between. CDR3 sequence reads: CASSQGAPGSSGNTIYF. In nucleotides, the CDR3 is TGCGCCAGCAGCCAAGGGGCCCCCGGGAGCTCTGGAAACACCATATATTTT.

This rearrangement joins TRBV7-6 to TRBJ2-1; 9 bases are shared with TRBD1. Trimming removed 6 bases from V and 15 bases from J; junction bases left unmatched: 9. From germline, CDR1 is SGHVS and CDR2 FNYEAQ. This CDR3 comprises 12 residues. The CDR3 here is CASSNTGTGLFF. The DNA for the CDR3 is TGTGCCAGCAGTAATACTGGGACAGGGTTGTTCTTC.

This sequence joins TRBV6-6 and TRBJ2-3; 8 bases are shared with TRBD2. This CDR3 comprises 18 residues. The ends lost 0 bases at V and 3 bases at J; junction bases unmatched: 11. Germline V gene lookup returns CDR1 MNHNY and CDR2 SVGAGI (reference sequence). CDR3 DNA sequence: TGTGCCAGCAGTTACTCGGGGTGGAGCGGGGGTTTTACAGATACGCAGTATTTT. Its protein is CASSYSGWSGGFTDTQYF.

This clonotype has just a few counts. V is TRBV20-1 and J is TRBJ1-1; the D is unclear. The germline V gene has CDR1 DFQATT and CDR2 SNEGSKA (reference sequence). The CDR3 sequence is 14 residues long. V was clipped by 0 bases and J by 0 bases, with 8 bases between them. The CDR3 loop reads CSARDPGMNTEAFF. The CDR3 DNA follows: TGCAGTGCTAGAGACCCAGGAATGAACACTGAAGCTTTCTTT.

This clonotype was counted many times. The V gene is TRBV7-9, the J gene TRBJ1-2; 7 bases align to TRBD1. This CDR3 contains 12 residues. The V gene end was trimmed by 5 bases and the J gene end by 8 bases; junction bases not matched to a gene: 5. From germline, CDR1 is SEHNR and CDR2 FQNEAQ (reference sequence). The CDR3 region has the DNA TGTGCCAGCAGCCGGGACAGTAACGGCTACACCTTC. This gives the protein CASSRDSNGYTF.

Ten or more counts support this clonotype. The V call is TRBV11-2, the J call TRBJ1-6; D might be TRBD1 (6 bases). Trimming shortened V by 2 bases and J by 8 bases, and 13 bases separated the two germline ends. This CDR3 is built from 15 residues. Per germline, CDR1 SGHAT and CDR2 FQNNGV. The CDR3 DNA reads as TGTGCCAGCAGCTTACTGCCAGGGGTGGATTCACCCCTCCACTTT. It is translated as CASSLLPGVDSPLHF.